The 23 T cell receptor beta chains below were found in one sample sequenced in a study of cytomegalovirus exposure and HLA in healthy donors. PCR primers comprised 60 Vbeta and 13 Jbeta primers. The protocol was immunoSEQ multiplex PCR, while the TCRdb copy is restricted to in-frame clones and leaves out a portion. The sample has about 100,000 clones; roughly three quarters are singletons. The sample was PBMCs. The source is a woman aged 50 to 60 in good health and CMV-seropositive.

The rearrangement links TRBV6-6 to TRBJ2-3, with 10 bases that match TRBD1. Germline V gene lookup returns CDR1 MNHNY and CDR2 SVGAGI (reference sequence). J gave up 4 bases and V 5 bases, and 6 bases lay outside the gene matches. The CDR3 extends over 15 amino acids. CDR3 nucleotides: TGTGCCAGCAGTCGAATCGGGACAGGGGCAGATACGCAGTATTTT. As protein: CASSRIGTGADTQYF.

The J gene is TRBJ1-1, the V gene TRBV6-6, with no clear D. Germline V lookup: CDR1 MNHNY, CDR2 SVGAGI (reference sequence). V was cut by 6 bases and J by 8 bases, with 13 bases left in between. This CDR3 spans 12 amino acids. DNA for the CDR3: TGTGCCAGCAGCAAAACAGAGTTGGAAGCTTTCTTT. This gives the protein CASSKTELEAFF.

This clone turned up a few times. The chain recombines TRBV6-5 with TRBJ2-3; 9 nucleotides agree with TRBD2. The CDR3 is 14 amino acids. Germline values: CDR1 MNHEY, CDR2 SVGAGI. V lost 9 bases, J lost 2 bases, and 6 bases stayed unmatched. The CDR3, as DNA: TGTGCCAGTACCCTAGCGGGGAACACAGATACGCAGTATTTT. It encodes CASTLAGNTDTQYF.

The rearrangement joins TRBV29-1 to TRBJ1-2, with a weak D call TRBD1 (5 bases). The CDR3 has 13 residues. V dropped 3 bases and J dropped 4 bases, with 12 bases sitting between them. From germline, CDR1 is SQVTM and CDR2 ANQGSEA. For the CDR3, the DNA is TGCAGCGTTGATGGAGGGACGGCCTATGGCTACACCTTC. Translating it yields CSVDGGTAYGYTF.

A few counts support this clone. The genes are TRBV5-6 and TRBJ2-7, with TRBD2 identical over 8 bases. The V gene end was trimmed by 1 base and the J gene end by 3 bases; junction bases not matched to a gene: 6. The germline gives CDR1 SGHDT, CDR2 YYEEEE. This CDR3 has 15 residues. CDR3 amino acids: CASSLLRGAHYEQYF. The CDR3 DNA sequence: TGTGCCAGCAGCTTGTTGCGGGGGGCTCACTACGAGCAGTACTTC.

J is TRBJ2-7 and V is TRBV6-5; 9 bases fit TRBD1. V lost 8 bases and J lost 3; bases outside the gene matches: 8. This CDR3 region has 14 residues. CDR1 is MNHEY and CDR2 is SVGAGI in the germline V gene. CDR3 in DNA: TGTGCCAGCGGCCCGGGACAGGGAATCTACGAGCAGTACTTC. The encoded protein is CASGPGQGIYEQYF.

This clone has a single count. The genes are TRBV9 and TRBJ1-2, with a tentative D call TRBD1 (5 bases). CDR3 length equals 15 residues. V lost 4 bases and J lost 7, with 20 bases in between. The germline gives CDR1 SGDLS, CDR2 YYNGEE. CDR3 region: CASSSREGRRGGYTF. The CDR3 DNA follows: TGTGCCAGCAGCTCCCGGGAGGGAAGAAGGGGTGGCTACACCTTC.

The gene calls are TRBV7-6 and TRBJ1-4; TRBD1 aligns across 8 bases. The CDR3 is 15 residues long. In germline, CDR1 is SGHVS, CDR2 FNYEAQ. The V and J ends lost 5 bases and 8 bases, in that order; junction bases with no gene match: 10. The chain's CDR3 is CASSLAQGAEEKLFF. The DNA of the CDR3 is TGTGCCAGCAGCCTTGCCCAGGGGGCAGAGGAAAAACTGTTTTTT.

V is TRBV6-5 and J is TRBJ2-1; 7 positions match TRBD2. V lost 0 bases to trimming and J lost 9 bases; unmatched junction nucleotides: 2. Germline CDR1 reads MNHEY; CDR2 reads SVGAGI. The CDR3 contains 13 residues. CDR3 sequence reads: CASSYSSGTEQFF. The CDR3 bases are TGTGCCAGCAGTTACTCGAGCGGGACTGAGCAGTTCTTC.

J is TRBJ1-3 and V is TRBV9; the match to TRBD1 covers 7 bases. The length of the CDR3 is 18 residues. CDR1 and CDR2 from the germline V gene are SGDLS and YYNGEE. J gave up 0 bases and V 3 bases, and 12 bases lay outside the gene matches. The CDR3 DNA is TGTGCCAGCAGCGGTGGGACAGTCAGGGGAAGCTCTGGAAACACCATATATTTT. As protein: CASSGGTVRGSSGNTIYF. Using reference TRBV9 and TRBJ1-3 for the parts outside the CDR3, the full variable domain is DSGVTQTPKHLITATGQRVTLRCSPRSGDLSVYWYQQSLDQGLQFLIQYYNGEERAKGNILERFSAQQFPDLHSELNLSSLELGDSALYFCASSGGTVRGSSGNTIYFGEGSWLTVV.

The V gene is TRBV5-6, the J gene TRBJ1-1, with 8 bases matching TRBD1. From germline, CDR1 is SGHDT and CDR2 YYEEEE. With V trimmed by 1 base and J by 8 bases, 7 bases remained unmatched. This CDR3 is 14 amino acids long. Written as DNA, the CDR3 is TGTGCCAGCAGCTTGCCCGGACAGGGTACCGAAGCTTTCTTT. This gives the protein CASSLPGQGTEAFF.

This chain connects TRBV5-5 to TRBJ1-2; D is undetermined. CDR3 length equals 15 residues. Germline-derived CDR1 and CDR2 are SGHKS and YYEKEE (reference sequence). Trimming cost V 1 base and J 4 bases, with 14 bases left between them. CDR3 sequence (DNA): TGTGCCAGCAGCTTGCCCACCCTTAGGAGCTATGGCTACACCTTC. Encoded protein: CASSLPTLRSYGYTF.

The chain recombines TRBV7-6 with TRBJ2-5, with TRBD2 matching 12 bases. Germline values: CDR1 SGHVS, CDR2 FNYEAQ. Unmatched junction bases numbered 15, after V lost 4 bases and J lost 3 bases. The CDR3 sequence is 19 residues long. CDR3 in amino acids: CASSSRPSGRAKGEETQYF. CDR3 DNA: TGTGCCAGCAGCTCTAGGCCTAGCGGGAGGGCCAAAGGAGAAGAGACCCAGTACTTC.

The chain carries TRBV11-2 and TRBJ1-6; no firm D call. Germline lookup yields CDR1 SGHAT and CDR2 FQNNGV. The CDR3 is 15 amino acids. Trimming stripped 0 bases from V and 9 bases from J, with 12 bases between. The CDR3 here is CASSLDPGGFSPLHF. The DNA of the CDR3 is TGTGCCAGCAGCTTAGATCCGGGAGGATTTTCACCCCTCCACTTT.

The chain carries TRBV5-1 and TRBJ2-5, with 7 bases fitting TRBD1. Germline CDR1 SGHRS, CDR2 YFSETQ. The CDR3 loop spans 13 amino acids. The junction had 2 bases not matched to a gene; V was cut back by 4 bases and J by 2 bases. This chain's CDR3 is CASSTDRQETQYF. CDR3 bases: TGCGCCAGCAGCACGGACAGGCAAGAGACCCAGTACTTC.

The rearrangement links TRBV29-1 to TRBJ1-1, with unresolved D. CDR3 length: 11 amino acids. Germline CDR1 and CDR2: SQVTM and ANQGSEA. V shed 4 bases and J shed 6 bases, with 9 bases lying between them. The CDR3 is CSVADISEAFF. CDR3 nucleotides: TGCAGCGTTGCCGACATCTCTGAAGCTTTCTTT.

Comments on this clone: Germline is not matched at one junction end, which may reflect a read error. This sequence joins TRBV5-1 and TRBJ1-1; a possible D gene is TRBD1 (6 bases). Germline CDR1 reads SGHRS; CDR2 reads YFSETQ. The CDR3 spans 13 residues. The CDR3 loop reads CASSPQGNTEAFF. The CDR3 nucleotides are TGTGCCAGCAGCCCACAGGGGAACACTGAAGCTTTCTTT.

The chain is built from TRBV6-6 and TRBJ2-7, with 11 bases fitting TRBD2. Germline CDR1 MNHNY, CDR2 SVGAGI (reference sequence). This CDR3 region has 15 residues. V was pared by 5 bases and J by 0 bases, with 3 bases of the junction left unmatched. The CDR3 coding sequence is TGTGCCAGCAGTGCCGGGACTAGCGGCTCCTACGAGCAGTACTTC. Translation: CASSAGTSGSYEQYF.

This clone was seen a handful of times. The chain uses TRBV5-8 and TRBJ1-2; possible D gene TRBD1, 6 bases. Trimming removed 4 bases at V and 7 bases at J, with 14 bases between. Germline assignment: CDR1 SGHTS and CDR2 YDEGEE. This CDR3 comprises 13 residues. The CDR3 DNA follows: TGTGCCAGCAGCCCTTCGACAGGAGGTGGCTACACCTTC. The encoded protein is CASSPSTGGGYTF.

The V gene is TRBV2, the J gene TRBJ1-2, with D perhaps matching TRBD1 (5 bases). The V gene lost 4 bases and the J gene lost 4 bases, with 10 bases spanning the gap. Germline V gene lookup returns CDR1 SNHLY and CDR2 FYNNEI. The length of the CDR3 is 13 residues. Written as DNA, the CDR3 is TGTGCCAGCAGTGGACAGATGGGCTATGGCTACACCTTC. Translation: CASSGQMGYGYTF.

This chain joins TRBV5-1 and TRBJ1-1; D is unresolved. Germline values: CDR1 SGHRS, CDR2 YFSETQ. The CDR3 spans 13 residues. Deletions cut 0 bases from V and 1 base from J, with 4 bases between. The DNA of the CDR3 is TGCGCCAGCAGCTTGGGTCGGAACACTGAAGCTTTCTTT. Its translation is CASSLGRNTEAFF. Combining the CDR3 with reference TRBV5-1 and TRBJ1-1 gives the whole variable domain KAGVTQTPRYLIKTRGQQVTLSCSPISGHRSVSWYQQTPGQGLQFLFEYFSETQRNKGNFPGRFSGRQFSNSRSEMNVSTLELGDSALYLCASSLGRNTEAFFGQGTRLTVV.

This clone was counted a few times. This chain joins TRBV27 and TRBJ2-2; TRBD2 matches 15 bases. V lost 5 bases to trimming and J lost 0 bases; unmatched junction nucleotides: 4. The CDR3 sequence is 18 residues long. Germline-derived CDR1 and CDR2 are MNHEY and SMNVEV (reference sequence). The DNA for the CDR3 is TGTGCCAGCAGTCCCTGGACTAGCGGGAGGGCGAACACCGGGGAGCTGTTTTTT. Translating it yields CASSPWTSGRANTGELFF.

This chain's CDR3 is CASSDQVPDTQYF. In DNA form, the CDR3 reads TGTGCCAGCAGTGACCAGGTACCAGATACGCAGTATTTT. The J gene is TRBJ2-3, the V gene TRBV2; D not certain. Germline V gene lookup returns CDR1 SNHLY and CDR2 FYNNEI. This CDR3 spans 13 amino acids. Trimming pared 3 bases from V and 4 bases from J, leaving 8 bases between.